This T cell receptor (beta chain) was recovered during a study of T cells in Graves' hyperthyroidism and ophthalmopathy. Study-wide results and caveats: A 13 V-J model separated ophthalmopathy from stable hyperthyroidism.

Losses at the gene ends were 6 bases for V and 0 bases for J; bases not matched to a gene: 9. The CDR3 extends over 16 amino acids. CDR1 MNHNS and CDR2 SASEGT come from the germline V gene. Turning to this clonotype: The antigen is unknown.

Authors of the study amplified TCR beta CDR3 regions from RNA transcripts. A first-round RT-PCR of the TCR CDR3 used the HTBI primer set. TCRdb reprocessed the multiplex PCR reads via MiXCR and lists one record per CDR3 protein. The sample comprises about 410,000 distinct CDR3 sequences, roughly 15% of which are singletons, and about 20% rests with the top ten. The chain recombines TRBV6-1 with TRBJ2-7, with 9 nucleotides matching TRBD1. The specimen was blood. The TCR sequence derives from a woman in her twenties or thirties with Graves' ophthalmopathy. The CDR3 is CASSSPRDRVSYEQYF. As DNA, the CDR3 is TGTGCCAGCAGCTCCCCCCGGGACAGGGTCTCCTACGAGCAGTACTTC.